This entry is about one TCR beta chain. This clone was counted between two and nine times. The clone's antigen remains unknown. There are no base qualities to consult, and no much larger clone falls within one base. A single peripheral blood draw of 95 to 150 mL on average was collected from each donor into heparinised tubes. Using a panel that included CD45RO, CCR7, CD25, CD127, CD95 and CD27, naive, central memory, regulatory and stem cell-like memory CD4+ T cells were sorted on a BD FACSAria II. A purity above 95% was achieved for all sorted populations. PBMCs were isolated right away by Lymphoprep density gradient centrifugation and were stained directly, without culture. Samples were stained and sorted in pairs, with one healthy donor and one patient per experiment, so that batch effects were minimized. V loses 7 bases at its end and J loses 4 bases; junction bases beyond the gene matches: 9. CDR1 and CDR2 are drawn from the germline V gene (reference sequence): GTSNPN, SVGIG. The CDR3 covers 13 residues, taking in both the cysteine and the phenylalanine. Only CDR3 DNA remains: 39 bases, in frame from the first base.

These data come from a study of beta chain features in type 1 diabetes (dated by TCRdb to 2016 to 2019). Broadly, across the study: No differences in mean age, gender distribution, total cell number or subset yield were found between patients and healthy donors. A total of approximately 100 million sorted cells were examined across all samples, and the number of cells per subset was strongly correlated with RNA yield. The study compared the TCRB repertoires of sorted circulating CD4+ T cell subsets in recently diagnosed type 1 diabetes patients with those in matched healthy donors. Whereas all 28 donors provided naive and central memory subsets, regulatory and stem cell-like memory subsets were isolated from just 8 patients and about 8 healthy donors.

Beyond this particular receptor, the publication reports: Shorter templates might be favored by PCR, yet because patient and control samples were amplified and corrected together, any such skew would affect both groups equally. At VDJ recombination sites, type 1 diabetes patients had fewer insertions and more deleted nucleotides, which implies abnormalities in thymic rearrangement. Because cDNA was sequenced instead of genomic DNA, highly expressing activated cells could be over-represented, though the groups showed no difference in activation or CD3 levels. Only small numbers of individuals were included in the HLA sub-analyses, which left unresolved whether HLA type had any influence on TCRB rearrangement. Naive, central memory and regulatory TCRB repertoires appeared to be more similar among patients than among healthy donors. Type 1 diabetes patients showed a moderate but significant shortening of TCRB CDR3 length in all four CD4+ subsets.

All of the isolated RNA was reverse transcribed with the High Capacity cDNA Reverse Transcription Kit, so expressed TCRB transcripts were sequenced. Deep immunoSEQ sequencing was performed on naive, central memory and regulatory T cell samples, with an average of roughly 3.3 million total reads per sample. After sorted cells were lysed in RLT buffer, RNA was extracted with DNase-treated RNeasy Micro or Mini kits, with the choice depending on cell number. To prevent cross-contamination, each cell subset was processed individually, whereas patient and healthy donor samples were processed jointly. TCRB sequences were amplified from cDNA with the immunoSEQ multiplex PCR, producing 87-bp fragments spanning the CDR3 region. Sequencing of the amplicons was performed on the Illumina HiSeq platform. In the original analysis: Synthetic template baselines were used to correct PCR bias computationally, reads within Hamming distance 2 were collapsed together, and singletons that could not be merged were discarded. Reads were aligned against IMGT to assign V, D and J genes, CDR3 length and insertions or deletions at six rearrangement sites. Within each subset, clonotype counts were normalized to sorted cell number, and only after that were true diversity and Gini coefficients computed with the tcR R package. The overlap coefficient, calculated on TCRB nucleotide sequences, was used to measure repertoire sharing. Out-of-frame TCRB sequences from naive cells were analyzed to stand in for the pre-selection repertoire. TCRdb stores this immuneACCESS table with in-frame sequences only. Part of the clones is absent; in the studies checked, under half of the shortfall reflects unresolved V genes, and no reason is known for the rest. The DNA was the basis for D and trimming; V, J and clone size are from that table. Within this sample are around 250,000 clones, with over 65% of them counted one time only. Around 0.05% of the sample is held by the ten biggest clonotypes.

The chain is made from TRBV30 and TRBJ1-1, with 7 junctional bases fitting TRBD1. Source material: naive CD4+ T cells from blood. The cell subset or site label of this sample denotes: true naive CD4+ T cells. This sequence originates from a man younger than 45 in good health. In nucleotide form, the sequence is TGTGCCTTGAGACAGGGCGGGAGCACTGAAGCTTTCTTT. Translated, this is CALRQGGSTEAFF.